This T cell receptor beta chain was captured by sequencing in a study of radiotherapy plus CTLA-4 blockade in lung cancer. Profiled with immunoSEQ multiplex PCR; TCRdb holds only in-frame clones, not every one. The sample carries around 100,000 clones, roughly 80% recorded once. Trimming cost V 1 base and J 8 bases; bases outside gene matches: 6. CDR1 and CDR2 from the germline V gene are SGHAT and FQDESV (reference sequence). The CDR3 spans 14 residues. This chain uses TRBV11-1 with TRBJ1-2; 8 bases fit TRBD1. The TCR was taken from a human donor with non-small cell lung cancer that progressed on radiotherapy plus ipilimumab. Some clones in this sample may be carry-over from other donors' samples. The source material was peripheral blood, sampled from a patient treated with radiotherapy plus ipilimumab. The CDR3 loop is CASSLGGTGGGYTF. The CDR3 DNA is TGTGCCAGCAGCTTAGGAGGGACAGGAGGCGGCTACACCTTC.